Each of the 14 T cell receptor beta chains below was sequenced from the same sample in a study of blood T cell repertoires in COVID-19. Clones were read by immunoSEQ multiplex PCR, and TCRdb kept only the in-frame ones, dropping some. The sample has about 200,000 clones; 80% to 90% are singletons. The sample taken for sequencing was peripheral blood. The receptors originated from a man in his fifties with active or convalescent COVID-19.

The chain links TRBV7-2 to TRBJ2-7, with D possibly being TRBD2 (5 bases). Germline-derived CDR1 and CDR2 are SGHTA and FQGNSA. The CDR3 runs 14 residues. V was shortened by 0 bases and J by 3 bases, with 9 bases between the two germline ends. Written as DNA, the CDR3 is TGTGCCAGCAGCTTAGCGGCGGGTCGCTACGAGCAGTACGTC. Translated: CASSLAAGRYEQYV.

The chain links TRBV6-5 to TRBJ1-4; D gene ambiguous. V lost 8 bases to trimming and J lost 0 bases, with 10 bases between them. Germline assignment: CDR1 MNHEY and CDR2 SVGAGI. This CDR3 comprises 14 residues. The DNA of the CDR3 is TGTGCCAGCTCGGTTCACTCAACTAATGAAAAACTGTTTTTT. Its protein is CASSVHSTNEKLFF.

The chain has TRBV5-1 and TRBJ1-6, with TRBD1 matching 8 bases. Germline V lookup: CDR1 SGHRS, CDR2 YFSETQ. V dropped 0 bases and J dropped 5; count of bases not matched to a gene: 4. The CDR3 sequence is 16 residues long. In nucleotides, the CDR3 is TGCGCCAGCAGCTTGGCCGGACAGGGAAATAATTCACCCCTCCACTTT. This codes for CASSLAGQGNNSPLHF.

This chain connects TRBV9 to TRBJ1-1; 7 bases align to TRBD1. The CDR3 is 14 residues long. The J segment lost 4 bases and the V segment lost 4 bases, leaving 7 bases of the junction unmatched. The V gene's germline CDR1 is SGDLS and CDR2 YYNGEE. The CDR3 sequence is CASSPGTVATEAFF. As DNA, the CDR3 is TGTGCCAGCAGCCCTGGGACAGTCGCCACTGAAGCTTTCTTT.

V and J are TRBV7-6 and TRBJ2-3, with 7 nucleotides matching TRBD2. Trimming removed 5 bases from V and 9 bases from J; junction bases left unmatched: 14. CDR1 and CDR2 from the germline V gene are SGHVS and FNYEAQ. CDR3 length equals 15 residues. CDR3 coding DNA: TGTGCCAGCAGCCCAAGGGAGGGGTCACGGATAACGCAGTATTTT. As protein: CASSPREGSRITQYF.

The chain recombines TRBV6-6 with TRBJ1-6; D call uncertain. The germline gives CDR1 MNHNY, CDR2 SVGAGI (reference sequence). V lost 2 bases to trimming and J lost 9 bases, with 14 bases between them. The CDR3 consists of 15 residues. The CDR3 loop is CASSYPGRATSPLHF. The DNA for the CDR3 is TGTGCCAGCAGTTACCCGGGGAGGGCGACTTCACCCCTCCACTTT.

This clone was seen once. The chain has TRBV7-2 and TRBJ2-1; TRBD1 matches at 8 bases. The CDR3 length is 14 residues. Losses at the gene ends were 4 bases for V and 6 bases for J; bases not matched to a gene: 5. Germline lookup yields CDR1 SGHTA and CDR2 FQGNSA. The CDR3 loop reads CASSSGTGLNEQFF. The CDR3 nucleotides read TGTGCCAGCAGCTCCGGGACAGGCCTCAATGAGCAGTTCTTC. Together with reference TRBV7-2 and TRBJ2-1, the CDR3 gives the full variable domain: GAGVSQSPSNKVTEKGKDVELRCDPISGHTALYWYRQSLGQGLEFLIYFQGNSAPDKSGLPSDRFSAERTGGSVSTLTIQRTQQEDSAVYLCASSSGTGLNEQFFGPGTRLTVL.

DNA of the CDR3: TGTGCCAGCAGCTCCGGACAGAGCACAGATACGCAGTATTTT. Protein product: CASSSGQSTDTQYF. This chain uses TRBV7-2 with TRBJ2-3, with a tentative D call TRBD1 (6 bases). Germline assignment: CDR1 SGHTA and CDR2 FQGNSA. Trimming shortened V by 4 bases and J by 0 bases, and 8 bases separated the two germline ends. The CDR3 consists of 14 residues.

The sample holds many counts of this clone. The gene calls are TRBV9 and TRBJ2-7, with 9 positions matching TRBD2. CDR1 and CDR2 (germline): SGDLS, YYNGEE. This CDR3 spans 16 amino acids. V was pared by 2 bases and J by 3 bases, with 9 bases of the junction left unmatched. CDR3 DNA sequence: TGTGCCAGCAGCGTTGGGGCGGGAGGGTCGATCTACGAGCAGTACTTC. This gives the protein CASSVGAGGSIYEQYF.

The CDR3 loop is CSVTSGVGTDTQYF. The CDR3 DNA follows: TGCAGCGTTACAAGCGGGGTTGGTACAGATACGCAGTATTTT. The rearrangement joins TRBV29-1 to TRBJ2-3; 7 bases fit TRBD2. This CDR3 has 14 amino acids. V shed 5 bases and J 3 bases; nucleotides not matched to a gene: 8. CDR1 is SQVTM, CDR2 ANQGSEA, per germline.

The V and J genes are TRBV7-9 and TRBJ1-4, with D hard to call. With 5 bases removed from V and 6 bases from J, the gap between germline ends came to 10 bases. Germline V CDR1 and CDR2: SEHNR, FQNEAQ (reference sequence). The CDR3 is made up of 13 amino acids. The CDR3 bases are TGTGCCAGCAGCCCCACATTCGATGAAAAACTGTTTTTT. Residues: CASSPTFDEKLFF.

The V call is TRBV28, the J call TRBJ2-7; D is possibly TRBD2 (5 bases). The CDR3 loop spans 17 amino acids. Germline lookup yields CDR1 MDHEN and CDR2 SYDVKM. V lost 6 bases, J lost 0 bases, and 21 bases lay in between. The chain's CDR3 is CASRQSGFWVPSYEQYF. Written as DNA, the CDR3 is TGTGCCAGCAGACAGTCGGGGTTTTGGGTTCCCTCCTACGAGCAGTACTTC.

J is TRBJ2-3 and V is TRBV18; 9 bases line up with TRBD2. CDR1 is KGHSH and CDR2 is LQKENI in the germline V gene. V shed 3 bases and J 2 bases; nucleotides not matched to a gene: 6. This CDR3 has 16 amino acids. DNA for the CDR3: TGTGCCAGCTCACCGCTAGCGGGGCCCTCCACAGATACGCAGTATTTT. It specifies CASSPLAGPSTDTQYF.

The J gene is TRBJ1-1, the V gene TRBV5-1, with D possibly being TRBD1 (6 bases). This CDR3 contains 14 residues. With 5 bases removed from V and 1 base from J, the gap between germline ends came to 12 bases. Germline CDR1 is SGHRS and CDR2 is YFSETQ. In DNA, the CDR3 is TGCGCCAGCAGAGGGGGTTACCCGAACACTGAAGCTTTCTTT. The encoded protein is CASRGGYPNTEAFF.